This record looks at one T cell receptor (beta chain) sequence and its context. The antigen remains undetermined. The donors, nominally healthy at sampling, likely had unrecorded immune exposures. Germline trimming cut 2 bases from V and 10 bases from J; bases unmatched to any gene: 16. Germline CDR1 is LNHDA and CDR2 is SQIVND (reference sequence). The CDR3 totals 16 residues. PCR primers comprised 60 Vbeta and 13 Jbeta primers. Sequenced by immunoSEQ multiplex PCR; TCRdb stores in-frame clones only, minus some. The sample has approximately 130,000 clones; around 77% are singletons. This specimen belongs to a study of cytomegalovirus exposure and HLA in healthy donors. Overall study: Earlier findings included 100 million to 130 million unique TCR beta sequences obtained from about 179 million T cells.

General study results and limits: Overall, approximately 150 TCR beta chains were annotated as cytomegalovirus-associated. Analysis performed later showed TCR beta chains linked to HLA being more clonally expanded than equally common others.

The chain couples TRBV19 to TRBJ1-1, with 7 nucleotides matching TRBD1. Sequenced material: PBMCs. The source of this sequence is a man aged 45-60 years in good health and CMV-seronegative. The CDR3 sequence is CASSILPGQSVERAFF. Here the CDR3 DNA reads TGTGCCAGTAGTATACTGCCGGGACAGAGCGTGGAGCGAGCTTTCTTT.